The TCR beta chain under discussion was sequenced for a study of blood T cell repertoires in COVID-19. This study enrolled people aged about 18 to 95 from about two dozen US geographic areas. Donors were grouped by their self-reported clinical history. Among Cohort 3 donors, those recovered had two negative PCRs, clearance, or symptom resolution. Generated by immunoSEQ multiplex PCR, the TCRdb table keeps only in-frame clones and is missing some. The repertoire holds approximately 220,000 clones, with 85% to 90% as singletons. The CDR3 has 13 amino acids. Trimming took 1 base from V and 4 from J, leaving 4 bases between them. The germline gives CDR1 MNHNS, CDR2 SASEGT.

Sequencing was done on a sample of PBMCs or T cells enriched from blood (not recorded which). The sequence was obtained from a man younger than 45 who had recovered from COVID-19. V usage is TRBV6-1 and J usage is TRBJ2-2; D uncertain. CDR3 amino acids: CASSEVLTGELFF. Written as DNA, the CDR3 is TGTGCCAGCAGTGAAGTTCTCACCGGGGAGCTGTTTTTT.